This record concerns one TCR beta chain sequence. The same CDR3 is also encoded by other DNA sequences in this sample. The data are from a study of blood T cell repertoires in COVID-19. Study information: The analysed material was cDNA or gDNA that came from T cells, B-cell-depleted T cells, or PBMCs.

The assay was immunoSEQ multiplex PCR, and TCRdb's table has in-frame clones only and misses some. Of roughly 330,000 clones listed, about 90% were seen once; the top ten hold over 4.5%. Participant reports of clinical history set cohort assignment. Cohort 3 donors counted as recovered after two negative PCRs, clearance, or resolved symptoms. The clonotype was recovered from a young man who had recovered from COVID-19. Material for sequencing was PBMCs or T cells enriched from blood (not recorded which).

CDR3 coding DNA: TGTGCCAGCAGGCAGACTTCCTACGAGCAGTACTTC. It yields the protein CASRQTSYEQYF. V and J are TRBV2 and TRBJ2-7; D ambiguous. The CDR3 contains 12 residues. With 6 bases removed from V and 1 base from J, the gap between germline ends came to 7 bases. CDR1 and CDR2 from the germline V gene are SNHLY and FYNNEI.